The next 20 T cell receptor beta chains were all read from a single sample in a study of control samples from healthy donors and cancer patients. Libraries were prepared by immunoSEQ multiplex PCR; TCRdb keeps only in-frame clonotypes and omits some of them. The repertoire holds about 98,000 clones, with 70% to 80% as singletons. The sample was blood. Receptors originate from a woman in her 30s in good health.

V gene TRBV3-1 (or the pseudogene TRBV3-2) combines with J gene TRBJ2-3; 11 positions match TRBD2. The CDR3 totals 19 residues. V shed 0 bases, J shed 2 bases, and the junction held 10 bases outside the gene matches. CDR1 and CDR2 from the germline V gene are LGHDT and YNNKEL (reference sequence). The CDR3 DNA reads TGTGCCAGCAGCCAAGATAACCTAGCGGGGGGCGTCTTCACAGATACGCAGTATTTT. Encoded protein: CASSQDNLAGGVFTDTQYF.

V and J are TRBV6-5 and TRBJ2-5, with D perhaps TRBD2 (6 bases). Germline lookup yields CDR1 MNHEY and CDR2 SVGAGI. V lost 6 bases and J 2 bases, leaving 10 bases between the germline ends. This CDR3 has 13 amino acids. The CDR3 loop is CASRGLFQETQYF. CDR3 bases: TGTGCCAGCAGGGGACTTTTTCAAGAGACCCAGTACTTC.

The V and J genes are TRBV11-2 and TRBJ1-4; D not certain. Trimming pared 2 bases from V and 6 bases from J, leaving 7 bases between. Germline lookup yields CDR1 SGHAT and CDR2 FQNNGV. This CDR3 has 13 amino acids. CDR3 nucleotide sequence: TGTGCCAGCAGCTTAAATGGGTATGAAAAACTGTTTTTT. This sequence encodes CASSLNGYEKLFF.

The CDR3 region is CASSPLTGRRPSGYTF. In DNA, the CDR3 is TGTGCCAGCAGCCCCTTGACAGGGCGAAGGCCCTCTGGCTACACCTTC. The gene calls are TRBV11-1 and TRBJ1-2; 7 bases are a match to TRBD1. Losses at the gene ends were 5 bases for V and 7 bases for J; bases not matched to a gene: 16. This CDR3 has 16 residues. CDR1 and CDR2 from the germline V gene are SGHAT and FQDESV (reference sequence).

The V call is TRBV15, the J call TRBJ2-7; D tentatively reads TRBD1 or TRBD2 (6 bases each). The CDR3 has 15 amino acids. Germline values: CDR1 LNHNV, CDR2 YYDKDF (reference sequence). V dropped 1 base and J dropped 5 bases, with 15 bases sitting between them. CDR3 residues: CATSRVGGQHHEQYF. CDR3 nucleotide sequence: TGTGCCACCAGCAGAGTTGGGGGGCAACACCACGAGCAGTACTTC.

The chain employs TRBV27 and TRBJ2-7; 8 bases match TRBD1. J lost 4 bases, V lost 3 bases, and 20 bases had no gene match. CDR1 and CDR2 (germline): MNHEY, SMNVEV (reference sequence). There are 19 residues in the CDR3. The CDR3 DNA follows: TGTGCCAGCAGTTTGGAGCCCGTGGCAGGGGGCTTGTGGATTTACGAGCAGTACTTC. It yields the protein CASSLEPVAGGLWIYEQYF.

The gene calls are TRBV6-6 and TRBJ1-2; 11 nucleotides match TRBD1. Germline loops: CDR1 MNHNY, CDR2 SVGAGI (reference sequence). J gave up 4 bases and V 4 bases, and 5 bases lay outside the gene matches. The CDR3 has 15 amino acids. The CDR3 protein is CASSSDRGPGYGYTF. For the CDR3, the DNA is TGTGCCAGCAGTTCGGACAGGGGGCCCGGCTATGGCTACACCTTC.

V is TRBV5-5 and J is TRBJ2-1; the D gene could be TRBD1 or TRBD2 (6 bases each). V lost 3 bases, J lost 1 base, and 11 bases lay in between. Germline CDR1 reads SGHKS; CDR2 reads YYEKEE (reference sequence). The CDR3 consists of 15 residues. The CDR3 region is CASSWGADSYNEQFF. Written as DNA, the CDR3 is TGTGCCAGCAGCTGGGGGGCGGATTCCTACAATGAGCAGTTCTTC. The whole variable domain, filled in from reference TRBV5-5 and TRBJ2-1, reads DAGVTQSPTHLIKTRGQQVTLRCSPISGHKSVSWYQQVLGQGPQFIFQYYEKEERGRGNFPDRFSARQFPNYSSELNVNALLLGDSALYLCASSWGADSYNEQFFGPGTRLTVL.

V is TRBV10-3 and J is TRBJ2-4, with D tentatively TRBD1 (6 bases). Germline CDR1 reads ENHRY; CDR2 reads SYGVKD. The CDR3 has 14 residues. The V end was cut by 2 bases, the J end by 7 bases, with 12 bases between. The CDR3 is CAISEPNRENIQYF. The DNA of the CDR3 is TGTGCCATCAGTGAGCCGAACAGGGAGAACATTCAGTACTTC.

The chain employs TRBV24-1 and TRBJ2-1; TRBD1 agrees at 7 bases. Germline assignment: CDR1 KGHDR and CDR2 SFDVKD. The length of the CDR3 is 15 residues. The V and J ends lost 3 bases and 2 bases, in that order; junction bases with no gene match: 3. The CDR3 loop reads CATSDPGQPYNEQFF. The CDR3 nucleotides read TGTGCCACCAGTGATCCGGGACAGCCCTACAATGAGCAGTTCTTC.

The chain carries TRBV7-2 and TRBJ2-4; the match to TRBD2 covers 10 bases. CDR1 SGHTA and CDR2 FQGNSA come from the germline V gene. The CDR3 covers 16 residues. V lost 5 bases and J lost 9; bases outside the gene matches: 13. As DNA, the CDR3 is TGTGCCAGCAGCCCTCCTTTAGCGGGGGGACTTCGCATTCAGTACTTC. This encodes CASSPPLAGGLRIQYF.

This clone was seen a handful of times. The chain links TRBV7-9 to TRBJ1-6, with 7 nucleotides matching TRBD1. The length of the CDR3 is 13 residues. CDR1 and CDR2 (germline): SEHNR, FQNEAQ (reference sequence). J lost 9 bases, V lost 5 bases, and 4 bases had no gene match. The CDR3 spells CASSTGASSPLHF. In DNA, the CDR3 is TGTGCCAGCAGCACAGGGGCTTCTTCACCCCTCCACTTT. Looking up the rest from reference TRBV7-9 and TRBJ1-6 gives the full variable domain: DTGVSQNPRHKITKRGQNVTFRCDPISEHNRLYWYRQTLGQGPEFLTYFQNEAQLEKSRLLSDRFSAERPKGSFSTLEIQRTEQGDSAMYLCASSTGASSPLHFGNGTRLTVT.

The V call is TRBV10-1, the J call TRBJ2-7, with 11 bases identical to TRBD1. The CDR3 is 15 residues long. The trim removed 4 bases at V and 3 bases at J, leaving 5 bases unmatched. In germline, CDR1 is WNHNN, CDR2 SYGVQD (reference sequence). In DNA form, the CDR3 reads TGCGCCAGCAGTGCGGGACAGGGGGTAGTCTACGAGCAGTACTTC. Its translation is CASSAGQGVVYEQYF.

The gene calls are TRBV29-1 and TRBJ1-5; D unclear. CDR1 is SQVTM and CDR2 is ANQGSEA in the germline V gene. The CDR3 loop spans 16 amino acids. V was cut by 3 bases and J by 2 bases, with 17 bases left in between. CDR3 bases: TGCAGCGTTGACGTCTTTGAAGGAACGGGCAATCAGCCCCAGCATTTT. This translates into CSVDVFEGTGNQPQHF.

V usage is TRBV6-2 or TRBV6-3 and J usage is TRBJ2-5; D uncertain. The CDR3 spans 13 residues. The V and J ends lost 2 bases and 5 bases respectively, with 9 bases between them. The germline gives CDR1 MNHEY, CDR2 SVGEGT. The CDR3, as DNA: TGTGCCAGCAGTTACGGGCGCAGGGAGACCCAGTACTTC. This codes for CASSYGRRETQYF.

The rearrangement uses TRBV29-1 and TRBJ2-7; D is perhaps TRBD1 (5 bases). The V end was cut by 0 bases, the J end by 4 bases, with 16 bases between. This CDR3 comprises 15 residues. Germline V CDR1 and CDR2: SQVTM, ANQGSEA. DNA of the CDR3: TGCAGCGTTGAAGATTATGAGGACAAACCATACGAGCAGTACTTC. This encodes CSVEDYEDKPYEQYF.

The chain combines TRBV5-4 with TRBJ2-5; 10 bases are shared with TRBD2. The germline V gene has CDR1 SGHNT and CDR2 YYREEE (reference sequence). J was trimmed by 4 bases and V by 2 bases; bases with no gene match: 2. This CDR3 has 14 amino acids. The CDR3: CASSLSGGAETQYF. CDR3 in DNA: TGTGCCAGCAGCTTAAGCGGGGGGGCAGAGACCCAGTACTTC.

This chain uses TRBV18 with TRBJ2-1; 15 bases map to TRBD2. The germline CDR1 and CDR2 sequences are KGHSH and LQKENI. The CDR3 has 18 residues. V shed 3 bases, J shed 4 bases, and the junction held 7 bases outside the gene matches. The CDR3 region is CASSPPGTSGGKYNEQFF. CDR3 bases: TGTGCCAGCTCACCGCCAGGGACTAGCGGGGGGAAGTACAATGAGCAGTTCTTC.

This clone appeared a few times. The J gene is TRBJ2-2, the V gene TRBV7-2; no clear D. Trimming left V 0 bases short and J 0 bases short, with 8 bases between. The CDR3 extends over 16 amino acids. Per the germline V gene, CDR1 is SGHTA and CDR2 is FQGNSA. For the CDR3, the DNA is TGTGCCAGCAGCTTAGCCTCGGCCTCGAACACCGGGGAGCTGTTTTTT. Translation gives CASSLASASNTGELFF.

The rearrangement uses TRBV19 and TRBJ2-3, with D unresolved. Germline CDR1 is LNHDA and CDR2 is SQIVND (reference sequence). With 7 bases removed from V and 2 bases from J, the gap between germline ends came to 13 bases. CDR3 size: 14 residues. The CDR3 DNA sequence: TGTGCCAGTACCGCCCTGGACCTCACAGATACGCAGTATTTT. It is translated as CASTALDLTDTQYF. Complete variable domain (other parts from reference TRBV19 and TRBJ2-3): DGGITQSPKYLFRKEGQNVTLSCEQNLNHDAMYWYRQDPGQGLRLIYYSQIVNDFQKGDIAEGYSVSREKKESFPLTVTSAQKNPTAFYLCASTALDLTDTQYFGPGTRLTVL.